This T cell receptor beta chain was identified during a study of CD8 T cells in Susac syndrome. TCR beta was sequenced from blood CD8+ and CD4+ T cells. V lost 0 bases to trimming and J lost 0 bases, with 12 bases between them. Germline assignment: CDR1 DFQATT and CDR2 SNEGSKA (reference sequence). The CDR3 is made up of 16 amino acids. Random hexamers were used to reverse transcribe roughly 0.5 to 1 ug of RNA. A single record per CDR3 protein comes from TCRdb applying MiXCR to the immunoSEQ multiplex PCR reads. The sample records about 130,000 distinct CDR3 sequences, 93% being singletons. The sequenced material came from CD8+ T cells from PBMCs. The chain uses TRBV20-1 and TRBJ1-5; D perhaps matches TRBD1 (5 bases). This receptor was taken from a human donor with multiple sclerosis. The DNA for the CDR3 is TGCAGTGCTAGAGAAACCGGGGCCCTTAGCAATCAGCCCCAGCATTTT. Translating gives CSARETGALSNQPQHF.